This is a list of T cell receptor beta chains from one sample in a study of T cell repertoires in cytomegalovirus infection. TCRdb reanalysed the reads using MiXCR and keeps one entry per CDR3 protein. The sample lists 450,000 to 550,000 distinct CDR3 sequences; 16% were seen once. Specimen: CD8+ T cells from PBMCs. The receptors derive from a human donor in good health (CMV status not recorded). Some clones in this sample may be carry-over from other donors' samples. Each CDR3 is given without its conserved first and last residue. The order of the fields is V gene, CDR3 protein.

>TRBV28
ASSNLPGLADYEQY
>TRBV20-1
SARDVTRGVNTEAF
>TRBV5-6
ASSLEEEQF
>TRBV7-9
ASSILVNEQF
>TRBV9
ASSGPRRDRNYGYT
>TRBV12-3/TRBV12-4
ASSLELVDYYGYT
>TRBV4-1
ASTPFAGADEQY
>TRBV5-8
ASSSGQGKNTEAF
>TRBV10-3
AITGGGPGELF
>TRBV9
ASSAPRHGYT
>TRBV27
ASSTASGRALDTQY
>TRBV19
ASNGGTTSYNYQF
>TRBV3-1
ASSQQKVLAGVSTDTQY
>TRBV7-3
ASSLNGLAANTGELF
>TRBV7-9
ASSRQTYINYGYT
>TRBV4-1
ASSKRGTGGTEAF
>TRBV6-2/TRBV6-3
ASIPRGGTGANVLT
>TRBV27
ASSLGSQGRSYEQY
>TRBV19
ASSLQGGSSNQPQH
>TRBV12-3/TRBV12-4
ASSHARPGGKNIQY
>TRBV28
ASSLRALDYGYT
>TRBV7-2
ASSPWTGDYEQY
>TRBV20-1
SARAYEAGTYNEQF
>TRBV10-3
AIRVDRDGYT
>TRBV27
ASSLSPAGVGGAF
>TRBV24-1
ATETVRTGELF
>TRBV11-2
ASSFSPGKTDTQY
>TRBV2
ASSESPGASGQPQH
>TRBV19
ASSTRTGTYEQY
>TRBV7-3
ASSSSGSYEYNEKF
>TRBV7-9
ASSPRTALQETQY